The subject of this entry is one TCR beta chain. The V end lost 4 bases, the J end lost 2 bases, and 13 bases lay between the germline ends. The germline CDR1 and CDR2 sequences are SGDLS and YYNGEE. The CDR3 extends over 14 amino acids. This sample is drawn from a study of blood T cell repertoires in COVID-19. Study processing details: Amplifying reference gene primers gave estimates of nucleated cell counts. The table came from immunoSEQ multiplex PCR; TCRdb's copy has only in-frame clones and leaves some out. V and J calls and clone size are copied from that table; D and trimming were computed from the DNA. Of roughly 59,000 clones listed, approximately 82% are singletons.

Material for sequencing was peripheral blood. This chain connects TRBV9 to TRBJ2-7; perhaps TRBD2 as D (5 bases). This clonotype originated in an elderly man with acute or convalescent COVID-19. For the CDR3, the DNA is TGTGCCAGCAGCTCAGCCAGCGGACCCTACGAGCAGTACTTC. It yields the protein CASSSASGPYEQYF.